A single sample gave rise to the 27 T cell receptor beta chains below, sequenced in a study of identical twins. TCRdb used MiXCR to reprocess the 5' RACE reads, holding one entry per CDR3 protein. Of approximately 530,000 distinct CDR3 sequences listed, about 22% are singletons. These data were also filed under a second study, of yellow fever vaccine responses in identical twins.

The sequenced sample consisted of CD4+ T cells sorted from blood. These receptor sequences come from a woman under 30 in good health.

V gene TRBV11-2 combines with J gene TRBJ2-5, with TRBD1 identical over 10 bases. Germline trimming cut 5 bases from V and 4 bases from J; bases unmatched to any gene: 4. In germline, CDR1 is SGHAT, CDR2 FQNNGV. The CDR3 sequence is 14 residues long. This CDR3 is CASSQTGGLETQYF. The DNA for the CDR3 is TGTGCCAGCAGCCAGACAGGGGGCCTAGAGACCCAGTACTTC.

The rearrangement joins TRBV20-1 to TRBJ1-1; D gene ambiguous. This CDR3 region has 10 residues. Germline-derived CDR1 and CDR2 are DFQATT and SNEGSKA (reference sequence). The germline V and J ends were trimmed by 8 bases and 4 bases, with 8 bases remaining between them. CDR3 nucleotides: TGCAGTCCCGGAGGCACTGAAGCTTTCTTT. Protein product: CSPGGTEAFF.

V gene TRBV28 combines with J gene TRBJ2-7, with TRBD2 as a possible D gene (5 bases). This CDR3 comprises 15 residues. CDR1 and CDR2 (germline): MDHEN, SYDVKM. V dropped 6 bases and J dropped 1 base, with 16 bases sitting between them. The CDR3 here is CASRLSGPQSYEQYF. In DNA form, the CDR3 reads TGTGCCAGCAGGTTGAGCGGCCCCCAATCCTACGAGCAGTACTTC.

The J gene is TRBJ1-5, the V gene TRBV20-1, with D unresolved. This CDR3 has 15 residues. V was shortened by 6 bases and J by 3 bases, with 18 bases between the two germline ends. The V gene's germline CDR1 is DFQATT and CDR2 SNEGSKA (reference sequence). CDR3 protein: CSANVPVQNNQPQHF. CDR3 DNA: TGCAGTGCCAACGTCCCGGTGCAAAACAATCAGCCCCAGCATTTT.

The chain uses TRBV5-1 and TRBJ1-5; D is unresolved. The CDR3 length is 15 residues. Germline V gene sequence: CDR1 SGHRS, CDR2 YFSETQ. Trimming took 4 bases from V and 4 from J, leaving 15 bases between them. CDR3 region: CASSAGPQTNQPQHF. CDR3 nucleotide sequence: TGCGCCAGCAGCGCTGGCCCCCAGACAAATCAGCCCCAGCATTTT.

This clonotype was counted only a few times. J is TRBJ2-2 and V is TRBV7-6, with 7 bases lining up with TRBD2. After removal of 5 bases from V and 7 bases from J, the junction contained 13 bases not matched to a gene. Germline values: CDR1 SGHVS, CDR2 FNYEAQ. This CDR3 is 16 amino acids long. The CDR3 spells CASSELASGGGGELFF. The CDR3 coding sequence is TGTGCCAGCAGCGAGCTTGCTAGCGGTGGTGGCGGGGAGCTGTTTTTT.

The chain has TRBV2 and TRBJ2-7; 7 bases align to TRBD1. Germline values: CDR1 SNHLY, CDR2 FYNNEI. Trimming cost V 10 bases and J 2 bases; bases outside gene matches: 5. CDR3 length equals 12 residues. The CDR3 region has the DNA TGTGCCAAGGGACAGCACCCCTACGAGCAGTACTTC. This translates into CAKGQHPYEQYF.

This clonotype turned up a few times. V is TRBV5-6 and J is TRBJ2-2; 8 positions agree with TRBD2. The J segment lost 0 bases and the V segment lost 4 bases, leaving 5 bases of the junction unmatched. The CDR3 has 16 amino acids. The V gene's germline CDR1 is SGHDT and CDR2 YYEEEE. CDR3 in DNA: TGTGCCAGCAGCCCCGGGACTAGACCGAACACCGGGGAGCTGTTTTTT. Its translation: CASSPGTRPNTGELFF.

This clonotype was seen a handful of times. This rearrangement joins TRBV5-1 to TRBJ1-1, with D tentatively TRBD1 (6 bases). The CDR3 consists of 14 residues. Deletions cut 3 bases from V and 5 bases from J, with 14 bases between. Germline V gene data show CDR1 as SGHRS and CDR2 as YFSETQ. The CDR3 here is CASSWKGQGTEAFF. The CDR3 DNA reads TGCGCCAGCAGCTGGAAGGGGCAGGGGACTGAAGCTTTCTTT.

This clonotype was counted between two and nine times. V is TRBV12-3 or TRBV12-4 and J is TRBJ2-3; D may match TRBD1 or TRBD2 (5 bases each). The length of the CDR3 is 15 residues. V lost 7 bases to trimming and J lost 2 bases, with 16 bases between them. The CDR3 protein is CASNRDGALTDTQYF. CDR3 nucleotides: TGTGCCAGCAACCGGGACGGAGCTCTCACAGATACGCAGTATTTT.

Only a few counts were recorded for this clonotype. This rearrangement joins TRBV11-3 to TRBJ2-1; 12 bases map to TRBD2. The CDR3 sequence is 16 residues long. Germline assignment: CDR1 SGHNT and CDR2 YENEEA. The V and J ends lost 1 base and 7 bases, in that order; junction bases with no gene match: 5. The CDR3 coding sequence is TGTGCCAGCAGCTTAGGGACTAGCGGGGTAGTAAATGAGCAGTTCTTC. This sequence encodes CASSLGTSGVVNEQFF.

The sample holds a few counts of this clonotype. The genes are TRBV7-8 and TRBJ2-5; the D gene is possibly TRBD1 (6 bases). The V end lost 11 bases, the J end lost 4 bases, and 17 bases lay between the germline ends. The CDR3 sequence is 13 residues long. Germline V CDR1 and CDR2: SGHVS, FQNEAQ. The CDR3 protein is CAGVILGGETQYF. CDR3 bases: TGTGCCGGGGTCATATTAGGGGGAGAGACCCAGTACTTC.

This clonotype was seen only once. CDR3 amino acids: CASKREGGGVSGELFF. CDR3 bases: TGTGCCAGCAAGAGGGAGGGAGGCGGTGTGTCCGGGGAGCTGTTTTTT. The chain has TRBV3-1 and TRBJ2-2; 7 bases fit TRBD2. The V gene's germline CDR1 is LGHDT and CDR2 YNNKEL (reference sequence). The V gene end was trimmed by 7 bases and the J gene end by 6 bases; junction bases not matched to a gene: 14. The CDR3 contains 16 residues. The variable domain in full, completed from reference TRBV3-1 and TRBJ2-2, reads DTAVSQTPKYLVTQMGNDKSIKCEQNLGHDTMYWYKQDSKKFLKIMFSYNNKELIINETVPNRFSPKSPDKAHLNLHINSLELGDSAVYFCASKREGGGVSGELFFGEGSRLTVL.

The chain recombines TRBV5-1 with TRBJ2-1; no definite D call. V gave up 0 bases and J gave up 2 bases, with 9 bases separating them. The CDR3 is made up of 15 amino acids. Germline-derived CDR1 and CDR2 are SGHRS and YFSETQ. The CDR3 nucleotides are TGCGCCAGCAGCTTGGTACAGCAGACCTACAATGAGCAGTTCTTC. This sequence encodes CASSLVQQTYNEQFF. The full variable domain, its missing parts supplied by reference TRBV5-1 and TRBJ2-1, is KAGVTQTPRYLIKTRGQQVTLSCSPISGHRSVSWYQQTPGQGLQFLFEYFSETQRNKGNFPGRFSGRQFSNSRSEMNVSTLELGDSALYLCASSLVQQTYNEQFFGPGTRLTVL.

This clonotype was observed a few times. This sequence joins TRBV20-1 and TRBJ2-7; 7 nucleotides match TRBD1. In germline, CDR1 is DFQATT, CDR2 SNEGSKA (reference sequence). The CDR3 contains 15 residues. V lost 6 bases to trimming and J lost 2 bases; unmatched junction nucleotides: 13. Written as DNA, the CDR3 is TGCAGTGCGTCCCTAACAGGGGTCGGGACCTACGAGCAGTACTTC. This encodes CSASLTGVGTYEQYF.

V and J are TRBV4-1 and TRBJ1-3; D ambiguous. The CDR3 runs 15 residues. CDR1 and CDR2 (germline): MGHRA, YSYEKL. V gave up 3 bases and J gave up 4 bases, with 13 bases separating them. CDR3 residues: CASSQPGVTGNTIYF. The CDR3 DNA sequence: TGCGCCAGCAGCCAGCCCGGGGTCACCGGAAACACCATATATTTT.

This clonotype has a handful of counts. The chain uses TRBV20-1 and TRBJ2-1; 12 bases agree with TRBD2. The CDR3 extends over 14 amino acids. The V segment lost 6 bases and the J segment 6 bases; nucleotides outside the gene matches: 6. Germline CDR1 reads DFQATT; CDR2 reads SNEGSKA (reference sequence). CDR3 in amino acids: CSARLAGALNEQFF. The CDR3 region has the DNA TGCAGTGCGAGACTAGCGGGAGCCCTCAATGAGCAGTTCTTC.

The CDR3 here is CASSSKGKRTEAFF. The CDR3 DNA reads TGTGCCAGCAGCTCCAAGGGGAAGCGCACTGAAGCTTTCTTT. This chain uses TRBV7-9 with TRBJ1-1, with a tentative D call TRBD1 (5 bases). V gave up 4 bases and J gave up 4 bases, with 13 bases separating them. Germline assignment: CDR1 SEHNR and CDR2 FQNEAQ (reference sequence). The length of the CDR3 is 14 residues.

In this sample, this clonotype turned up a few times. The chain couples TRBV6-5 to TRBJ2-3; TRBD1 agrees at 8 bases. Germline V CDR1 and CDR2: MNHEY, SVGAGI. The CDR3 length is 16 residues. J was trimmed by 3 bases and V by 0 bases; bases with no gene match: 5. CDR3 sequence: CASSYSRWTGTDTQYF. The CDR3 nucleotides read TGTGCCAGCAGTTACTCGAGATGGACAGGGACAGATACGCAGTATTTT.

This chain joins TRBV6-4 and TRBJ2-1, with TRBD2 identical over 8 bases. CDR3 length equals 15 residues. The V gene end was trimmed by 6 bases and the J gene end by 6 bases; junction bases not matched to a gene: 10. Germline V lookup: CDR1 MRHNA, CDR2 SNTAGT. CDR3 sequence: CASRKEPGLVNEQFF. CDR3 coding DNA: TGTGCCAGCAGAAAGGAACCGGGACTAGTCAATGAGCAGTTCTTC.

This clonotype showed up just a few times. The V gene is TRBV5-1, the J gene TRBJ2-1; 7 bases map to TRBD2. J lost 3 bases, V lost 0 bases, and 3 bases had no gene match. Germline V gene data show CDR1 as SGHRS and CDR2 as YFSETQ. CDR3 length equals 15 residues. CDR3 region: CASSLGGTNYNEQFF. CDR3 in DNA: TGCGCCAGCAGCTTGGGTGGGACTAACTACAATGAGCAGTTCTTC.

This clonotype was counted only a few times. This chain connects TRBV12-3 or TRBV12-4 to TRBJ2-7; possible D gene TRBD2, 5 bases. The CDR3 runs 15 residues. Trimming shortened V by 5 bases and J by 2 bases, and 16 bases separated the two germline ends. CDR3 protein: CASSPYRGMAYEQYF. CDR3 nucleotides: TGTGCCAGCAGTCCCTATCGGGGTATGGCCTACGAGCAGTACTTC.

V usage is TRBV20-1 and J usage is TRBJ2-3; the match to TRBD2 covers 10 bases. The CDR3 totals 17 residues. Germline-derived CDR1 and CDR2 are DFQATT and SNEGSKA (reference sequence). J was trimmed by 6 bases and V by 3 bases; bases with no gene match: 15. The CDR3 DNA reads as TGCAGTGCTAGTGGCGCCCTACTAGCGGGATTTACGGATACGCAGTATTTT. This encodes CSASGALLAGFTDTQYF.

The chain is built from TRBV12-3 or TRBV12-4 and TRBJ2-7; no reliable D call. The CDR3 has 12 amino acids. With 6 bases removed from V and 0 bases from J, the gap between germline ends came to 6 bases. The CDR3 reads CASRLSSYEQYF. The DNA for the CDR3 is TGTGCCAGCAGGTTGAGCTCCTACGAGCAGTACTTC.

The chain couples TRBV5-1 to TRBJ2-2, with 7 bases that match TRBD2. V lost 4 bases to trimming and J lost 0 bases; unmatched junction nucleotides: 3. Looked up from germline, CDR1 is SGHRS and CDR2 is YFSETQ. The CDR3 runs to 15 residues. As DNA, the CDR3 is TGCGCCAGCAGCGGCGGGACTACGAACACCGGGGAGCTGTTTTTT. It specifies CASSGGTTNTGELFF.

This clonotype showed up just a few times. The chain links TRBV25-1 to TRBJ1-1; perhaps TRBD1 as D (6 bases). The V gene's germline CDR1 is MGHDK and CDR2 SYGVNS. The CDR3 extends over 14 amino acids. The V gene lost 7 bases and the J gene lost 3 bases, with 15 bases spanning the gap. DNA for the CDR3: TGTGCCAGCATTGGTGGACAGTTGGACACTGAAGCTTTCTTT. Translating gives CASIGGQLDTEAFF.

This clonotype appeared a few times. This sequence joins TRBV9 and TRBJ1-4; D may be TRBD1 (5 bases). Germline loops: CDR1 SGDLS, CDR2 YYNGEE. V dropped 4 bases and J dropped 3 bases, with 19 bases sitting between them. CDR3 length: 17 amino acids. CDR3 region: CASSPSGTVRANEKLFF. DNA for the CDR3: TGTGCCAGCAGCCCCAGCGGGACCGTCCGGGCTAATGAAAAACTGTTTTTT.